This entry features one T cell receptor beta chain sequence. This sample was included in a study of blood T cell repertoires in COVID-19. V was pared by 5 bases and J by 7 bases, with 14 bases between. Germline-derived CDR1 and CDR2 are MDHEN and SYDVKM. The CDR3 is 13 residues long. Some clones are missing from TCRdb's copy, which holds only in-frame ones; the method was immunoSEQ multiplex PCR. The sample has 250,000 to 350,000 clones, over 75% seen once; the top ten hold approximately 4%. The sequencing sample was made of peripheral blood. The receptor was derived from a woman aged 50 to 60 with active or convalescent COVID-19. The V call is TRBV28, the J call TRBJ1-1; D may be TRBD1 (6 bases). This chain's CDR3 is CASSPRGQIEAFF. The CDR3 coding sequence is TGTGCCAGCAGTCCCCGCGGACAGATTGAAGCTTTCTTT.